This passage covers 15 T cell receptor beta chains from one sample sequenced in a study of T cells in localized non-small cell lung cancer. The data were produced by immunoSEQ multiplex PCR, yet TCRdb's version contains in-frame clones alone and is incomplete. The sample includes around 96,000 clones, approximately 91% of them seen just once. Sequencing used PBMCs, obtained before any cancer treatment. All receptors derive from a woman between 35 and 75 years old with stage II squamous cell lung carcinoma.

The J gene is TRBJ1-1, the V gene TRBV5-4; the match to TRBD1 covers 7 bases. The CDR3 is made up of 13 amino acids. Trimming took 4 bases from V and 6 from J; bases not matched to a gene: 6. CDR1 and CDR2 (germline): SGHNT, YYREEE (reference sequence). This CDR3 reads CASSRTGAAEAFF. For the CDR3, the DNA is TGTGCCAGCAGCCGTACAGGGGCCGCTGAAGCTTTCTTT.

There are a few counts of this clone. The V gene is TRBV18, the J gene TRBJ2-2, with unresolved D. Deletions cut 5 bases from V and 1 base from J, with 5 bases between. The CDR3 extends over 13 amino acids. Germline CDR1 reads KGHSH; CDR2 reads LQKENI. CDR3 in DNA: TGTGCCAGCTCAGAGCAGAACACCGGGGAGCTGTTTTTT. The encoded protein is CASSEQNTGELFF.

The chain has TRBV5-1 and TRBJ2-1; the match to TRBD2 covers 13 bases. Trimming cost V 4 bases and J 8 bases; bases outside gene matches: 3. Germline V CDR1 and CDR2: SGHRS, YFSETQ. This CDR3 contains 14 residues. The CDR3, as DNA: TGCGCCAGCAGCGGCGGGACTAGCGGGGATGAGCAGTTCTTC. Its translation is CASSGGTSGDEQFF.

In DNA form, the CDR3 reads TGTGCCAGCAGCTTATATGAGGGTAGCGGGAGGGCCCGGGTCAATGAGCAGTTCTTC. Encoded protein: CASSLYEGSGRARVNEQFF. This chain links TRBV7-8 with TRBJ2-1, with TRBD2 matching 11 bases. With V trimmed by 2 bases and J by 6 bases, 15 bases remained unmatched. This CDR3 is built from 19 residues. Per the germline V gene, CDR1 is SGHVS and CDR2 is FQNEAQ.

The V and J genes are TRBV15 and TRBJ1-1, with no clear D. Germline CDR1 and CDR2: LNHNV and YYDKDF (reference sequence). CDR3 length: 15 residues. Trimming cost V 0 bases and J 0 bases, with 8 bases left between them. CDR3 residues: CATSRDGSLNTEAFF. CDR3 coding DNA: TGTGCCACCAGCAGAGACGGCAGCTTGAACACTGAAGCTTTCTTT.

The CDR3 loop reads CASSSGPWNIQYF. The CDR3 DNA sequence: TGTGCCAGTAGTTCGGGGCCTTGGAACATTCAGTACTTC. This chain links TRBV19 with TRBJ2-4; D may correspond to TRBD1 or TRBD2 (5 bases each). The CDR3 is 13 residues long. V was pared by 5 bases and J by 7 bases, with 12 bases between. Germline V gives CDR1 LNHDA, CDR2 SQIVND (reference sequence).

The genes are TRBV28 and TRBJ2-1, with a weak D call TRBD1 (6 bases). CDR1 and CDR2 from the germline V gene are MDHEN and SYDVKM. Between the trimmed V and J ends, which lost 2 bases and 5 bases, there was a span of 7 bases. The CDR3 covers 13 residues. Here the CDR3 reads CASSLAGDNEQFF. Written as DNA, the CDR3 is TGTGCCAGCAGTTTAGCAGGGGACAATGAGCAGTTCTTC.

V usage is TRBV5-4 and J usage is TRBJ2-1; D possibly corresponds to TRBD1 (6 bases). V was cut by 4 bases and J by 2 bases, with 16 bases left in between. The CDR3 is 16 residues long. In germline, CDR1 is SGHNT, CDR2 YYREEE (reference sequence). CDR3: CASSPTRGRTYNEQFF. CDR3 sequence (DNA): TGTGCCAGCAGCCCGACCAGGGGTAGGACCTACAATGAGCAGTTCTTC.

This sequence joins TRBV7-6 and TRBJ2-3; tentatively, D is TRBD1 or TRBD2 (5 bases each). V lost 2 bases and J lost 2, with 14 bases in between. The CDR3 length is 16 residues. In germline, CDR1 is SGHVS, CDR2 FNYEAQ. The CDR3 sequence is CASSLRDGAPTDTQYF. CDR3 nucleotide sequence: TGTGCCAGCAGCTTAAGGGACGGGGCCCCCACAGATACGCAGTATTTT.

The rearrangement joins TRBV5-1 to TRBJ2-2; 8 nucleotides align to TRBD2. This CDR3 is built from 15 residues. CDR1 is SGHRS and CDR2 is YFSETQ in the germline V gene. Trimming at V came to 5 bases and at J to 2 bases, leaving 5 bases not matched to a gene. In DNA, the CDR3 is TGCGCCAGCAGAAGCGGGGGCCCAAACACCGGGGAGCTGTTTTTT. Protein product: CASRSGGPNTGELFF.

V gene TRBV29-1 combines with J gene TRBJ1-4, with D tentatively TRBD1 (6 bases). Germline assignment: CDR1 SQVTM and CDR2 ANQGSEA. This CDR3 comprises 13 residues. Trimming shortened V by 4 bases and J by 4 bases, and 10 bases separated the two germline ends. The CDR3 coding sequence is TGCAGCGTTGCTGGGGGGCTTAATGAAAAACTGTTTTTT. Its protein is CSVAGGLNEKLFF. Full variable domain (missing parts from reference TRBV29-1 and TRBJ1-4): SAVISQKPSRDICQRGTSLTIQCQVDSQVTMMFWYRQQPGQSLTLIATANQGSEATYESGFVIDKFPISRPNLTFSTLTVSNMSPEDSSIYLCSVAGGLNEKLFFGSGTQLSVL.

This chain uses TRBV29-1 with TRBJ2-1, with TRBD2 identical over 10 bases. The CDR3 loop spans 14 amino acids. Per germline, CDR1 SQVTM and CDR2 ANQGSEA. V gave up 8 bases and J gave up 2 bases; unmatched junction bases: 6. The CDR3 sequence: CSTLAGGPYNEQFF. The CDR3 coding sequence is TGCAGCACCTTAGCGGGAGGACCCTACAATGAGCAGTTCTTC.

This sequence joins TRBV30 and TRBJ1-5; D remains ambiguous. Deletions cut 2 bases from V and 4 bases from J, with 12 bases between. The CDR3 sequence is 14 residues long. Germline loops: CDR1 GTSNPN, CDR2 SVGIG (reference sequence). The CDR3 nucleotides are TGTGCCTGGAGTCCGTCTGGGAATAATCAGCCCCAGCATTTT. Protein product: CAWSPSGNNQPQHF.

The count of this clone is one. This chain links TRBV27 with TRBJ2-5, with 8 bases fitting TRBD2. The length of the CDR3 is 12 residues. V lost 7 bases, J lost 7 bases, and 5 bases stayed unmatched. Germline V CDR1 and CDR2: MNHEY, SMNVEV (reference sequence). The CDR3 DNA sequence: TGTGCCAGCAAGGGACTAGTCGGGACCCAGTACTTC. Its protein product is CASKGLVGTQYF.

This rearrangement joins TRBV9 to TRBJ1-6; TRBD1 agrees at 7 bases. CDR3 length: 14 amino acids. V lost 3 bases, J lost 7 bases, and 4 bases stayed unmatched. Germline V gene lookup returns CDR1 SGDLS and CDR2 YYNGEE. The CDR3 DNA is TGTGCCAGCAGCGCCGGGACAGAAAATTCACCCCTCCACTTT. Protein: CASSAGTENSPLHF. Filled out from reference TRBV9 and TRBJ1-6, the complete variable domain reads DSGVTQTPKHLITATGQRVTLRCSPRSGDLSVYWYQQSLDQGLQFLIQYYNGEERAKGNILERFSAQQFPDLHSELNLSSLELGDSALYFCASSAGTENSPLHFGNGTRLTVT.